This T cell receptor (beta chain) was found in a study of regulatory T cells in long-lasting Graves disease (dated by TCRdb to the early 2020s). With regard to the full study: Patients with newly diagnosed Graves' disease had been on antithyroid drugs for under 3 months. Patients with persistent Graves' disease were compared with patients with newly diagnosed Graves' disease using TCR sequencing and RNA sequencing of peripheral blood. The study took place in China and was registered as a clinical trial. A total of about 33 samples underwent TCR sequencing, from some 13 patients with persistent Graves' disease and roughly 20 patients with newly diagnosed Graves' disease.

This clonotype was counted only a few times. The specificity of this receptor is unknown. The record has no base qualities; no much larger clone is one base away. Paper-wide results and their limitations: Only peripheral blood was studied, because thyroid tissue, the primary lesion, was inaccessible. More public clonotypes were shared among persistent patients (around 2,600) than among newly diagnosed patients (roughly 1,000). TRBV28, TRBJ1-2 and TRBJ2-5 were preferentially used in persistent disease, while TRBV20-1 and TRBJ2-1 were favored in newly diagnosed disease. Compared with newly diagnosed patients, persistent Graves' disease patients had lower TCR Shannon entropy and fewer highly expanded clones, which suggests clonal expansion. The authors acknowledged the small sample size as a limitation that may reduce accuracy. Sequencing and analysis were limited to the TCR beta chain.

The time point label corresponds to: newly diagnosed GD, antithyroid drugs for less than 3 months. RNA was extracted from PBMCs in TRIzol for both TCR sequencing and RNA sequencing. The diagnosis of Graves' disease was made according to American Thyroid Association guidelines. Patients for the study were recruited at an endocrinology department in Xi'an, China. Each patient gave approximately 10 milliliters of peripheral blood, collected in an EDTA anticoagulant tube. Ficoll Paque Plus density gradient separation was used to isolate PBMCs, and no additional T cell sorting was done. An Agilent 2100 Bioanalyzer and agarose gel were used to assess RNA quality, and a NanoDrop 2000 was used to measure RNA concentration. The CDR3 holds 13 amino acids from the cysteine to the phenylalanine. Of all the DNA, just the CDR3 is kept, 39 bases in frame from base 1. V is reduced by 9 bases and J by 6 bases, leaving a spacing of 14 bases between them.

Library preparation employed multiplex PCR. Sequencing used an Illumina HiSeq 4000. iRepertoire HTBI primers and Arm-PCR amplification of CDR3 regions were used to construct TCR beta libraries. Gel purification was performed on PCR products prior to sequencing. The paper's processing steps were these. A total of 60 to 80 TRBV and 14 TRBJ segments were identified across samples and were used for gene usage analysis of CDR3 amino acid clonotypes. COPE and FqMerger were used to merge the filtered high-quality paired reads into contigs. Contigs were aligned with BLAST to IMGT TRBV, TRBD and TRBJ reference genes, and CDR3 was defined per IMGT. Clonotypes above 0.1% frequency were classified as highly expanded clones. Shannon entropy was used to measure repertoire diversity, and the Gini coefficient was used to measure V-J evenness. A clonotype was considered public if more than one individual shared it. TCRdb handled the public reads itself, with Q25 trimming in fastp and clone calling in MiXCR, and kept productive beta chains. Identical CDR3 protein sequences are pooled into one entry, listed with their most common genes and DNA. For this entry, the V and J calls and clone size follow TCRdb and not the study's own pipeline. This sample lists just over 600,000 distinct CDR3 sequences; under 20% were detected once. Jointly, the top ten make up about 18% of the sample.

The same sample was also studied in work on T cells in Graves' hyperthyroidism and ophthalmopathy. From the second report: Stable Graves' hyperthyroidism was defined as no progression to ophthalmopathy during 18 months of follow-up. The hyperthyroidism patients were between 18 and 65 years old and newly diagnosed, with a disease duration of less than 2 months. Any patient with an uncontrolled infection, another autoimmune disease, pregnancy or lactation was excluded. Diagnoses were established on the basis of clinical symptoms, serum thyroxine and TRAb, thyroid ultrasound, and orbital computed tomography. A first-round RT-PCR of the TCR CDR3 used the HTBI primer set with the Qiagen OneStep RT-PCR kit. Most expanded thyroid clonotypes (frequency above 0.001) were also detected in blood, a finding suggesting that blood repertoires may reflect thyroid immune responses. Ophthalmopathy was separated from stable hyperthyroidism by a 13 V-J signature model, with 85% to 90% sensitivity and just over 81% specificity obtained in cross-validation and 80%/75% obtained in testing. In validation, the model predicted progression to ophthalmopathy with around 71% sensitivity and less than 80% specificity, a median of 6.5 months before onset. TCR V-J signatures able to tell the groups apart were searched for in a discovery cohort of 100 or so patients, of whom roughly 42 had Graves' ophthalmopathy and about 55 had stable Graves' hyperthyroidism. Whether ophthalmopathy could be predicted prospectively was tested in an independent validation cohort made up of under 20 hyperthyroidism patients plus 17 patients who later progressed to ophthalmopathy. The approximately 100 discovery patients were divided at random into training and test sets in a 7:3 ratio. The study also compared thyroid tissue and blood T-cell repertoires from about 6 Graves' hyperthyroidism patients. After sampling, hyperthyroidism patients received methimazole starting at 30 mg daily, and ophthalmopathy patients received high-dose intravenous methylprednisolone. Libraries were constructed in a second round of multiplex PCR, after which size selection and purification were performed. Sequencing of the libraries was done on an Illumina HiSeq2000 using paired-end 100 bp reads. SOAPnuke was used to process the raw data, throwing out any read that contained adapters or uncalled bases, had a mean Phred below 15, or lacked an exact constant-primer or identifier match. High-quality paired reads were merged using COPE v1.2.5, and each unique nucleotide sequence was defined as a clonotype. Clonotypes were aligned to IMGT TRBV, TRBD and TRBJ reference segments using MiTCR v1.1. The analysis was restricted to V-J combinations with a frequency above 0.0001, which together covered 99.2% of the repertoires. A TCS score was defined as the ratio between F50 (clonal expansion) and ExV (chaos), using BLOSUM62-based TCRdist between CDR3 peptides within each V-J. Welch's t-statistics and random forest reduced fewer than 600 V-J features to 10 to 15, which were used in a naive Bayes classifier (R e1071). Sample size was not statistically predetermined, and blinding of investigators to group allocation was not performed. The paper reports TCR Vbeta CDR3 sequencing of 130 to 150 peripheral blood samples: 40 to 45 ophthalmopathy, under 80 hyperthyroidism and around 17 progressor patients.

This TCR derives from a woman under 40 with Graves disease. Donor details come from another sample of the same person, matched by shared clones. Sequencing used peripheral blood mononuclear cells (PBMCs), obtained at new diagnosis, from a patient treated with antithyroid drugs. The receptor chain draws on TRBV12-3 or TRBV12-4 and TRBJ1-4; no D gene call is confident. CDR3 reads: CASSWRPDEKLFF. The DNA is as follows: TGTGCCAGTTCGTGGAGGCCCGATGAAAAACTGTTTTTT.